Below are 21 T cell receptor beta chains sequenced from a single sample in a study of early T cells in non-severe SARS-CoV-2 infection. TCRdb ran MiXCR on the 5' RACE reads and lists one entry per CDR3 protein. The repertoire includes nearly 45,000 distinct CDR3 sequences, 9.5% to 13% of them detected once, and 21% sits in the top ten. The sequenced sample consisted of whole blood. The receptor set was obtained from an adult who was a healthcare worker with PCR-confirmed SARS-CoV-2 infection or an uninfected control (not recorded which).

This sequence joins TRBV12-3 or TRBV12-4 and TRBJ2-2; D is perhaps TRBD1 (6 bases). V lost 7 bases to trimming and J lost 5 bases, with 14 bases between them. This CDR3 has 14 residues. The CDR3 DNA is TGTGCCAGCACTACATCCAGGGGAACCGGGGAGCTGTTTTTT. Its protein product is CASTTSRGTGELFF.

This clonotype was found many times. In DNA form, the CDR3 reads TGTGCCAGCAGTCCTAGCGGGAGCTCCTACAATGAGCAGTTCTTC. This translates into CASSPSGSSYNEQFF. The gene calls are TRBV12-3 or TRBV12-4 and TRBJ2-1; 10 bases map to TRBD2. The CDR3 consists of 15 residues. V shed 5 bases, J shed 0 bases, and the junction held 1 base outside the gene matches.

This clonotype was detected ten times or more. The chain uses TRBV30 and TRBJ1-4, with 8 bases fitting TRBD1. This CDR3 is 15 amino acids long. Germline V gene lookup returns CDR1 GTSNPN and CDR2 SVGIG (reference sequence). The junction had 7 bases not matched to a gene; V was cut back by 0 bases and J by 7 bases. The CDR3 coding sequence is TGTGCCTGGAGTGTATCGACAGGGGTGGTTGAAAAACTGTTTTTT. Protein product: CAWSVSTGVVEKLFF.

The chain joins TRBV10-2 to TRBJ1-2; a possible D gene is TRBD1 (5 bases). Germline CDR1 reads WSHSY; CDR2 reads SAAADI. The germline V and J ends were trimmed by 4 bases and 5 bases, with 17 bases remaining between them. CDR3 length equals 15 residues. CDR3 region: CASSGATPQGYGYTF. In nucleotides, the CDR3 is TGCGCCAGCAGTGGGGCCACCCCTCAGGGATATGGCTACACCTTC.

The CDR3 DNA reads as TGTGCCAGCAGTTCAATGGTGAGGAGCTCCTACGAGCAGTACTTC. It translates to CASSSMVRSSYEQYF. This chain joins TRBV7-2 and TRBJ2-7; D unclear. Per germline, CDR1 SGHTA and CDR2 FQGNSA. CDR3 size: 15 residues. V was pared by 6 bases and J by 0 bases, with 15 bases between. Looking up the rest from reference TRBV7-2 and TRBJ2-7 gives the full variable domain: GAGVSQSPSNKVTEKGKDVELRCDPISGHTALYWYRQSLGQGLEFLIYFQGNSAPDKSGLPSDRFSAERTGGSVSTLTIQRTQQEDSAVYLCASSSMVRSSYEQYFGPGTRLTVT.

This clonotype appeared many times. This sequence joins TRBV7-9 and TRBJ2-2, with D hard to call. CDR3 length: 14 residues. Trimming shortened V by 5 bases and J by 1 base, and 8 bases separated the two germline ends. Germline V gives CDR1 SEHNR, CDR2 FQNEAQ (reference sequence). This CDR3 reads CASSQIQNTGELFF. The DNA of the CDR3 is TGTGCCAGCAGCCAGATACAGAACACCGGGGAGCTGTTTTTT.

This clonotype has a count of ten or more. The CDR3 DNA sequence: TGCAGCGTTGAAGGAAGCGGGGGCAGAACGGGTGAGCAGTACTTC. Translating it yields CSVEGSGGRTGEQYF. The chain uses TRBV29-1 and TRBJ2-7; 8 bases align to TRBD2. This CDR3 has 15 amino acids. The trim removed 1 base at V and 7 bases at J, leaving 12 bases unmatched. CDR1 is SQVTM, CDR2 ANQGSEA, per germline.

As DNA, the CDR3 is TGTGCCAGCAGCCAAGAGTGGACTAGAGGGGAGCAGTACTTC. Its protein product is CASSQEWTRGEQYF. The chain carries TRBV14 and TRBJ2-7; TRBD2 matches at 7 bases. J gave up 7 bases and V 0 bases, and 6 bases lay outside the gene matches. The germline CDR1 and CDR2 sequences are SGHDN and FVKESK. This CDR3 has 14 amino acids. Full variable domain (remainder filled in from reference TRBV14 and TRBJ2-7): EAGVTQFPSHSVIEKGQTVTLRCDPISGHDNLYWYRRVMGKEIKFLLHFVKESKQDESGMPNNRFLAERTGGTYSTLKVQPAELEDSGVYFCASSQEWTRGEQYFGPGTRLTVT.

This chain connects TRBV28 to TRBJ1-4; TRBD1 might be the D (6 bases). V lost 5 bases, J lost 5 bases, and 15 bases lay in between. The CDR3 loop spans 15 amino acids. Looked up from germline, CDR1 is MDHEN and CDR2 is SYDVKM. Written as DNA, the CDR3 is TGTGCCAGCAGTCAGGACAGACCTTTAAATGAAAAACTGTTTTTT. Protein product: CASSQDRPLNEKLFF.

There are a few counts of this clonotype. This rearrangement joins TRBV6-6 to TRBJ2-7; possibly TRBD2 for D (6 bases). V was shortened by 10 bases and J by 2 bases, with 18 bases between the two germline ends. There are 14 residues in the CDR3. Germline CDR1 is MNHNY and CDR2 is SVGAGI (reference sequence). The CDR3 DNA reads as TGTGCCACCACGGGGGTGGGAGCTGCCTACGAGCAGTACTTC. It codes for CATTGVGAAYEQYF.

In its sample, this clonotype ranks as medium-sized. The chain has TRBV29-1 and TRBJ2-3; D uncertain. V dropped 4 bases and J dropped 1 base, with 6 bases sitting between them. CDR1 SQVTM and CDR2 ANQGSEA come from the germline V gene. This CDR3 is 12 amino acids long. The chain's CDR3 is CSVGGGTDTQYF. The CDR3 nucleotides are TGCAGCGTTGGTGGAGGCACAGATACGCAGTATTTT.

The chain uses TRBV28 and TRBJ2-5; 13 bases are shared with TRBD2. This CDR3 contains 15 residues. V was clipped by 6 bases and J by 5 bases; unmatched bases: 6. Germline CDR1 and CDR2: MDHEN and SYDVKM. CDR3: CASRKLAGGPETQYF. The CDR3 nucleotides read TGTGCCAGCAGGAAACTAGCGGGAGGGCCGGAGACCCAGTACTTC.

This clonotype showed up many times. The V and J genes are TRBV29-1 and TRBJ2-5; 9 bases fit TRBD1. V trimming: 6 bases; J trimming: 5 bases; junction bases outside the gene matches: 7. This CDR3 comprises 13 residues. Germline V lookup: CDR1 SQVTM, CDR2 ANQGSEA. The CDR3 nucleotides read TGCAGCGTCATACAGGGGGCCGGCGAGACCCAGTACTTC. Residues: CSVIQGAGETQYF.

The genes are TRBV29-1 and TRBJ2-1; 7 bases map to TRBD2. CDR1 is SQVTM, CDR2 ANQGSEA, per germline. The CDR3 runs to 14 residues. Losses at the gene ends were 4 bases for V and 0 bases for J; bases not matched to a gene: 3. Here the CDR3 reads CSVGGLLSYNEQFF. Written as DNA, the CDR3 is TGCAGCGTTGGGGGACTACTCTCCTACAATGAGCAGTTCTTC.

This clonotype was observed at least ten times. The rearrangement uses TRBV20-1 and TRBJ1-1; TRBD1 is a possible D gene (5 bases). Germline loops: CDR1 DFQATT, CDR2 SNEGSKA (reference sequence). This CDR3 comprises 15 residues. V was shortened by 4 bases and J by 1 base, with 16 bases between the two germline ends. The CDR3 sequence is CSATSNRQRNTEAFF. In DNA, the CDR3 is TGCAGTGCTACCTCGAACCGACAGAGGAACACTGAAGCTTTCTTT.

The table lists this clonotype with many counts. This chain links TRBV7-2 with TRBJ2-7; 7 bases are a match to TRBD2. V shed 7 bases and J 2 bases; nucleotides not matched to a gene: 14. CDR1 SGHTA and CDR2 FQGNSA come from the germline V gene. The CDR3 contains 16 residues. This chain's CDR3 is CASTKDPGLPPYEQYF. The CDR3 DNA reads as TGTGCCAGCACTAAAGACCCGGGACTACCCCCCTACGAGCAGTACTTC.

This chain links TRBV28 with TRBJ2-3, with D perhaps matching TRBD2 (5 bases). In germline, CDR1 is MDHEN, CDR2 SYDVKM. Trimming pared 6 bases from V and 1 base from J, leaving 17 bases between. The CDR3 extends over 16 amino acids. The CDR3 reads CASSPPRVLGTDTQYF. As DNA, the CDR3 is TGTGCCAGCAGCCCTCCGCGGGTTCTAGGCACAGATACGCAGTATTTT.

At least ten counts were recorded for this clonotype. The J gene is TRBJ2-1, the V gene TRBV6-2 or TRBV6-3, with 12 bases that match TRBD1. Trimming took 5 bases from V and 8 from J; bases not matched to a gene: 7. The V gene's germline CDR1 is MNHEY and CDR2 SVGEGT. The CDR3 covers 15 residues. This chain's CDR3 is CASSQPGTGGDEQFF. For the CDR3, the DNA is TGTGCCAGCAGTCAACCCGGGACAGGGGGCGATGAGCAGTTCTTC.

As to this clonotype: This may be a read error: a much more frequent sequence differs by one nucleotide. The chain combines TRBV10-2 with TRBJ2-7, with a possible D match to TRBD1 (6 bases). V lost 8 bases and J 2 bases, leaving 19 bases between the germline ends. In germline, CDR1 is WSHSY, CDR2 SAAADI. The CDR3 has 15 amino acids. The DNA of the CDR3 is TGCGCCAGCGGCAGACAGGCACTTAGCCCCTACGAGCAGTACTTC. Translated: CASGRQALSPYEQYF.

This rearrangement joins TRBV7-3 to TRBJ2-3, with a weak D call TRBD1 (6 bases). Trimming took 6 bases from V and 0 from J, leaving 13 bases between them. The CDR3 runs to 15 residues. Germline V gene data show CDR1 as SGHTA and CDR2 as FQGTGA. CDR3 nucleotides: TGTGCCAGCAGTCGAAACAGGGCCAGCACAGATACGCAGTATTTT. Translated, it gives CASSRNRASTDTQYF.

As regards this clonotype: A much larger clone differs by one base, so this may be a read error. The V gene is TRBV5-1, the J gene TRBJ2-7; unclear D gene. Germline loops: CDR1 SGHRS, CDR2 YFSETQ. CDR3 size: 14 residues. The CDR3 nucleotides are TGCGTCAGCAGCAGCTTCAGAAGCTCCTACGAGCAGTACTTC. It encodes CVSSSFRSSYEQYF.